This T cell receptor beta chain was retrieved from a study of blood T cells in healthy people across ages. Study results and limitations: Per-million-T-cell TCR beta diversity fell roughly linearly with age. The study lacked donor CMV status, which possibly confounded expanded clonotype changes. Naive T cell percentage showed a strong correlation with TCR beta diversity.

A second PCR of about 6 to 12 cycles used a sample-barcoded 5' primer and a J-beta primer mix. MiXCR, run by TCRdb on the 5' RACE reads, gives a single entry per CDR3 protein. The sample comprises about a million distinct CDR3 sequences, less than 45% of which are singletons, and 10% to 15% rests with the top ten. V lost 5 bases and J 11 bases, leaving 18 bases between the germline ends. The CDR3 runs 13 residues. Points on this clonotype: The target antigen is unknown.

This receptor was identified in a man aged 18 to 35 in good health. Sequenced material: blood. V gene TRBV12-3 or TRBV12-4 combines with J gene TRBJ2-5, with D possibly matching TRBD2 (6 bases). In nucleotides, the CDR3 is TGTGCCAGCAGTACTAGCACCTACAATGAGCAGTACTTC. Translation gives CASSTSTYNEQYF.